This section outlines one TCR beta chain sequence together with its context. Its antigen is not identified. Germline CDR1 LGHNA, CDR2 YSLEER. CDR3 length: 16 residues. V gave up 1 base and J gave up 0 bases, with 9 bases separating them. This sample is drawn from a study of cytomegalovirus exposure and HLA in healthy donors. The study's findings and limits: Altogether, 160 or so TCR beta chains were recorded as cytomegalovirus-associated. The authors later found most CMV-associated TCR beta chains appeared HLA-restricted.

The PCR contained 60 Vbeta and 13 Jbeta primers. TCRdb keeps only in-frame clones here, not all; method: immunoSEQ multiplex PCR. In the table there are a few hundred thousand clones, 80% to 90% of which are singletons. This chain uses TRBV4-3 with TRBJ1-4, with no clear D. This clonotype was sampled from a woman aged 18-29 years in good health and CMV-seronegative. Specimen: PBMCs. The CDR3 protein is CASSQAGVSTNEKLFF. CDR3 nucleotide sequence: TGCGCCAGCAGCCAAGCTGGAGTATCAACTAATGAAAAACTGTTTTTT.